The present T cell receptor beta chain was sequenced within a study of T cells in Graves' hyperthyroidism and ophthalmopathy. Study-wide context: Once the initial diagnosis was made, peripheral blood was obtained before any treatment.

Clinical symptoms, serum thyroxine and TRAb, thyroid ultrasound and orbital computed tomography were used for the diagnoses. PBMCs were sourced from approximately 9.3 ml fresh peripheral blood. RNA transcripts were the template for amplifying TCR beta CDR3 regions. TCR CDR3 regions were first amplified by RT-PCR with HTBI primers. Each CDR3 protein is one row after TCRdb ran MiXCR on the multiplex PCR reads. This sample has under 200,000 distinct CDR3 sequences, with just under 9.5% found just once. Germline V gene sequence: CDR1 DFQATT, CDR2 SNEGSKA (reference sequence). There are 14 residues in the CDR3. V lost 1 base, J lost 1 base, and 10 bases lay in between. This clonotype showed up many times.

This clonotype originated in a woman in her late teens or twenties with Graves' hyperthyroidism that later progressed to Graves' ophthalmopathy. Material for sequencing was blood. The chain uses TRBV20-1 and TRBJ1-1; D is unclear. CDR3 loop: CSARGRVSNTEAFF. Here the CDR3 DNA reads TGCAGTGCTAGAGGTAGAGTTTCGAACACTGAAGCTTTCTTT.